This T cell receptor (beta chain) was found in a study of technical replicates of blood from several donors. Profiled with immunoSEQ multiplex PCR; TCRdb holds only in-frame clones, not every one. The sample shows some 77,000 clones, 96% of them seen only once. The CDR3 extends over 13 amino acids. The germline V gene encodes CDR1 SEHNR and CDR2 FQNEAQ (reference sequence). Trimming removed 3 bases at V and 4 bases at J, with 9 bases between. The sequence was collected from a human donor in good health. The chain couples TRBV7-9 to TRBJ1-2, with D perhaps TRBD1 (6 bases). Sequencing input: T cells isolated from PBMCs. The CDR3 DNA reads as TGTGCCAGCAGCTTGGGACAACTCTATGGCTACACCTTC. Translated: CASSLGQLYGYTF.